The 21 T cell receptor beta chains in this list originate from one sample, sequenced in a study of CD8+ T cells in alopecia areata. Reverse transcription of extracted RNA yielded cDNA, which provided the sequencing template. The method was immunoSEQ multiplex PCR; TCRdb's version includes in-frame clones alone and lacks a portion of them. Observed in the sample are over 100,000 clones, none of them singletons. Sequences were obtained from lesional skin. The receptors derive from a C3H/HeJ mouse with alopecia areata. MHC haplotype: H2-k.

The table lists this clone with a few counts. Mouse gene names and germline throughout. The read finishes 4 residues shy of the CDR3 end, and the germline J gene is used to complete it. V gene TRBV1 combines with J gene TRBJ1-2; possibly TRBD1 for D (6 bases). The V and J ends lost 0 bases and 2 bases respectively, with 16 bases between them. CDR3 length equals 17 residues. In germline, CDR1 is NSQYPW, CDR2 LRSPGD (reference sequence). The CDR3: CTCSADLVTGSNSDYTF. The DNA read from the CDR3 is TGCACCTGCAGTGCAGATTTAGTAACAGGGAGTAACTCC.

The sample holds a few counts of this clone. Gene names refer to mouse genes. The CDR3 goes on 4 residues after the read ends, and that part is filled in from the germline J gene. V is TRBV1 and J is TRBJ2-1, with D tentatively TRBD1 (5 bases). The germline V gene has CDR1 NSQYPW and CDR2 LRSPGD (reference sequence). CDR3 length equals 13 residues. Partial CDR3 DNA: TGCACCTGCAGTGAAAGGGGAGGAGCT. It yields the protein CTCSERGGA. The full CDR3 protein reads CTCSERGGAEQFF.

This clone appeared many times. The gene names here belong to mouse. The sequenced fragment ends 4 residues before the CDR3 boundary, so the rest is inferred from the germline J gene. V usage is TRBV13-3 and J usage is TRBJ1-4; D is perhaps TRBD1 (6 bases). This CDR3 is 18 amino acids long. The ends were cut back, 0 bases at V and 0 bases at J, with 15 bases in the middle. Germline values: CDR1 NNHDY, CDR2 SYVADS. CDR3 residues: CASSDAARTEISNERLFF. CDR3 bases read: TGTGCCAGCAGTGATGCAGCCCGGACAGAGATTTCCAACGAA.

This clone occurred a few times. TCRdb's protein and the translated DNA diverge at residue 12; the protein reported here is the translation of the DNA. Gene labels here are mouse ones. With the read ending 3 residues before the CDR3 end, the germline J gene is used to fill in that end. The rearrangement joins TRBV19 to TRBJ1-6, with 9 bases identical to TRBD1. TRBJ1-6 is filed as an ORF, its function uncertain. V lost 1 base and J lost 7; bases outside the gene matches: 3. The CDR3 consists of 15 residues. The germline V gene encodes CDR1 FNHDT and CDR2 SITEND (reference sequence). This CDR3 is CASSITGGGNSPLYF. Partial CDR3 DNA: TGTGCCAGCAGTATAACAGGGGGCGGGAATTCGCCC.

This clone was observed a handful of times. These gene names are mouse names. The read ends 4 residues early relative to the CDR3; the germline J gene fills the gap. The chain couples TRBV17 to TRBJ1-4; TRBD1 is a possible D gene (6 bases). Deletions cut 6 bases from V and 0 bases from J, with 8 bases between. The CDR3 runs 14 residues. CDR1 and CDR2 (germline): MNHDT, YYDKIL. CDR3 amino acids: CASSRQVSNERLFF. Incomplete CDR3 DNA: TGTGCTAGCAGCAGACAGGTTTCCAACGAA.

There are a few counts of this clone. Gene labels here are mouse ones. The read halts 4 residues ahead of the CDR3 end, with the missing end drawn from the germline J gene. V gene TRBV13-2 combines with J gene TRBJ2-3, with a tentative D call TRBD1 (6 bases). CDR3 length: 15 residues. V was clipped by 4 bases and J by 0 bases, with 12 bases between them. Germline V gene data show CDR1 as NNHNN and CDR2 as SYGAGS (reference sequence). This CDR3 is CASGSGTTSAETLYF. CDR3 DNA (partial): TGTGCCAGCGGTTCCGGGACAACTAGTGCAGAA.

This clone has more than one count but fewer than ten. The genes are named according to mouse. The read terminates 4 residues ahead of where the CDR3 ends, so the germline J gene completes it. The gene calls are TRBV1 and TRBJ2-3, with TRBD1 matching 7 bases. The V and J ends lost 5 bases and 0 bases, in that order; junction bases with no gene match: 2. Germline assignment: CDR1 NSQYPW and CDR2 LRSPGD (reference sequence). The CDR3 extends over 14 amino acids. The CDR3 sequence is CTCSWTGSAETLYF. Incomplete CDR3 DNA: TGCACCTGCAGTTGGACAGGCAGTGCAGAA.

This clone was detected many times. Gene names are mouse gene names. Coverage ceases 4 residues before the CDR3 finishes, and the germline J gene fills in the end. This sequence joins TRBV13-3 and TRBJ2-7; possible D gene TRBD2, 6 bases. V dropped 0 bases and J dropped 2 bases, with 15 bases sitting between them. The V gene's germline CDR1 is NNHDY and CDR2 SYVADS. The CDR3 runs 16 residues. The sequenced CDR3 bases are TGTGCCAGCAGTGATGCCGGCGACTTGGGGGCCTAT. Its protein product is CASSDAGDLGAY. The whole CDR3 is CASSDAGDLGAYEQYF.

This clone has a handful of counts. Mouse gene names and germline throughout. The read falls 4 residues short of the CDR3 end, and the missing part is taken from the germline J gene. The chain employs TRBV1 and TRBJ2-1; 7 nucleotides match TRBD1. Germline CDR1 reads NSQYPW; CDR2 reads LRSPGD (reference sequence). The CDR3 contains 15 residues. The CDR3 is CTCSADGTEDAEQFF. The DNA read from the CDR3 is TGCACCTGCAGTGCAGACGGGACAGAGGACGCT.

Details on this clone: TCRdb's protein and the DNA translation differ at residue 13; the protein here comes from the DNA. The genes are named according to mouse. The part of the CDR3 DNA that was read is TGTGCCAGCAGTGTCACAGGGGGCCTTTCTGGAAATACG. Its protein product is CASSVTGGLSGNT. The full CDR3 is CASSVTGGLSGNTLYF. This chain joins TRBV13-1 and TRBJ1-3, with 9 positions matching TRBD1. Coverage ceases 3 residues before the CDR3 finishes, and the germline J gene fills in the end. CDR3 length: 16 residues. Germline V gene lookup returns CDR1 NSHNY and CDR2 SYGAGN. Trimming took 3 bases from V and 0 from J; bases not matched to a gene: 4.

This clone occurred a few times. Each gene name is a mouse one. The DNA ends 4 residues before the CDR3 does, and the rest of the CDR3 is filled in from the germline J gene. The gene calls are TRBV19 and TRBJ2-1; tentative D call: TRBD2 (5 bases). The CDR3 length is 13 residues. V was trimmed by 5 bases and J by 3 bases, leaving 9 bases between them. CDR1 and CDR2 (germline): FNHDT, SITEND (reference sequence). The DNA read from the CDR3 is TGTGCCAGCAGAGTCCTGGGCTATGCT. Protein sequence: CASRVLGYA. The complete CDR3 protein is CASRVLGYAEQFF.

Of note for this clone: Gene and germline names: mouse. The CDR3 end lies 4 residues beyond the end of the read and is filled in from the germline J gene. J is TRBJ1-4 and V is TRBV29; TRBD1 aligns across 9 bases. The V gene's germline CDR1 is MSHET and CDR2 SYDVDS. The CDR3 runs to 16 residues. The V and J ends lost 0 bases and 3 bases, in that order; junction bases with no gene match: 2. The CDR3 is CASSLSGTGTNERLFF. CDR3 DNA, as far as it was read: TGTGCTAGCAGTTTATCCGGGACAGGGACCAACGAA.

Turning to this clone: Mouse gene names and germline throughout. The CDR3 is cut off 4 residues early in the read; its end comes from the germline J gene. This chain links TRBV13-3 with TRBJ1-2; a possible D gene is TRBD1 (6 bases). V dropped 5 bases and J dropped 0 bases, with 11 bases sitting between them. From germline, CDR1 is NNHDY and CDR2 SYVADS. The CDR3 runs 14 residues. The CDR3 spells CASRRTETNSDYTF. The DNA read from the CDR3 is TGTGCCAGCAGACGGACAGAAACAAACTCC.

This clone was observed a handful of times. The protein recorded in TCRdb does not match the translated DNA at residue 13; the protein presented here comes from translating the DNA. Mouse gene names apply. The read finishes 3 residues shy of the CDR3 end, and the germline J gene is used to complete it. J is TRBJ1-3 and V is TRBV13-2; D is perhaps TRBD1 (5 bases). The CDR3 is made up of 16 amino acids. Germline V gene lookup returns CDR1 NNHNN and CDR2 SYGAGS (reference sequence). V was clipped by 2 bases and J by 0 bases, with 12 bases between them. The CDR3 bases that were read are TGTGCCAGCGGTGACCCTGACAGCGTTTCTGGAAATACG. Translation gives CASGDPDSVSGNT. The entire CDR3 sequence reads CASGDPDSVSGNTLYF.

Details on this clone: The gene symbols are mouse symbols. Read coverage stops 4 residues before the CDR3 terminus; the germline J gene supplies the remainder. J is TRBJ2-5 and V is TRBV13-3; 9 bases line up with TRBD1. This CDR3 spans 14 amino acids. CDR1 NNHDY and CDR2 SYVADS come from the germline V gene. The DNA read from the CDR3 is TGTGCCAGCAGTGAATGGGGACAGGGAGAC. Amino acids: CASSEWGQGD. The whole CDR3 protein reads CASSEWGQGDTQYF.

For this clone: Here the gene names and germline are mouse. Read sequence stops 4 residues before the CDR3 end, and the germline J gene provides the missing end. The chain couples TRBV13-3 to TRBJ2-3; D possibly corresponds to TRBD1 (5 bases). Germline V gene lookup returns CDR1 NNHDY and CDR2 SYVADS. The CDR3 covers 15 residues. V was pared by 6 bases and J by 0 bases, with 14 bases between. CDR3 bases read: TGTGCCAGCAACCATGACAGATCTAGTGCAGAA. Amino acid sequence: CASNHDRSSAE. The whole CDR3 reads CASNHDRSSAETLYF.

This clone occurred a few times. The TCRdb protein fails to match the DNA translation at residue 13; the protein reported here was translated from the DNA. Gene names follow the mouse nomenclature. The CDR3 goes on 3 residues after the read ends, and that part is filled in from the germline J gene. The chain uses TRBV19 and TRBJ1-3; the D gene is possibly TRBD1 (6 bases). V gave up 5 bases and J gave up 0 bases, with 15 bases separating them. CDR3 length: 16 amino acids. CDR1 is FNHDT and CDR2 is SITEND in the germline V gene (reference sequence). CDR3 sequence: CASSPDRPNSGNTLYF. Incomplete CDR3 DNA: TGTGCCAGCAGCCCTGACAGGCCCAATTCTGGAAATACG.

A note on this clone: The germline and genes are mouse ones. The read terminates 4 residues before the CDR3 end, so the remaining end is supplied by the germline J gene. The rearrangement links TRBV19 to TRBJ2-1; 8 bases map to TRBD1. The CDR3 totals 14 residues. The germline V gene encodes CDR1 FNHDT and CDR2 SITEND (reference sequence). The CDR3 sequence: CASTPTGASAEQFF. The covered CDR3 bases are TGTGCCAGCACCCCGACAGGGGCTTCCGCT.

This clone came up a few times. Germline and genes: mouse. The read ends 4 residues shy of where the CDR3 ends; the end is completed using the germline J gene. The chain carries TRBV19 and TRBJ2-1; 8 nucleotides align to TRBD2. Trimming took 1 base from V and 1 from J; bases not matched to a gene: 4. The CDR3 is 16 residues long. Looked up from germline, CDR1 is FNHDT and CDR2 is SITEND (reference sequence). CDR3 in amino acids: CASSIPHWGNYAEQFF. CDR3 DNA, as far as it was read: TGTGCCAGCAGTATACCCCACTGGGGGAACTATGCT.

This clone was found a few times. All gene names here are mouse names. The CDR3 is CASSDAWDRGDTGQLYF. The DNA read from the CDR3 is TGTGCCAGCAGTGATGCCTGGGACAGGGGGGACACCGGG. The chain employs TRBV13-3 and TRBJ2-2, with 11 nucleotides matching TRBD1. The read halts 4 residues ahead of the CDR3 end, with the missing end drawn from the germline J gene. The CDR3 sequence is 17 residues long. The germline gives CDR1 NNHDY, CDR2 SYVADS. V was clipped by 0 bases and J by 3 bases; unmatched bases: 4.

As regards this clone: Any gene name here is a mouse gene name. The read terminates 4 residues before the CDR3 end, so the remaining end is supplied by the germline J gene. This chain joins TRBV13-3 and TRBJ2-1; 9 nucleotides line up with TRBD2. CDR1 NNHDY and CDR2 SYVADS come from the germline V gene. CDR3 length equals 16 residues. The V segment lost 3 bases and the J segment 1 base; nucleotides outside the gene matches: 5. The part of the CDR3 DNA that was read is TGTGCCAGCAGTGCTGGACTGGGGCCGAACTATGCT. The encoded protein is CASSAGLGPNYA. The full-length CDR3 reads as CASSAGLGPNYAEQFF.